This TCR beta chain was observed in a study of T-cell reconstitution after alpha-beta-depleted transplantation in children. A TCRbeta library incorporating unique molecular identifiers was prepared. TCRdb itself ran the PCR reads through MiXCR, one entry per CDR3 protein. Of 300,000 to 400,000 distinct CDR3 sequences listed, 13% are singletons. This clonotype was picked up a small number of times. V was pared by 6 bases and J by 6 bases, with 15 bases between. CDR1 MNHEY and CDR2 SMNVEV come from the germline V gene (reference sequence). There are 14 residues in the CDR3. The sequences come from PBMCs, collected from the stem cell graft. The TCR was taken from a human donor who donated a stem cell graft to a child with Fanconi anemia. The J gene is TRBJ2-4, the V gene TRBV27; D may be TRBD1 (6 bases). The CDR3 bases are TGTGCCAGCAGCACAGGGTCTGCGGGAAACATTCAGTACTTC. This encodes CASSTGSAGNIQYF.